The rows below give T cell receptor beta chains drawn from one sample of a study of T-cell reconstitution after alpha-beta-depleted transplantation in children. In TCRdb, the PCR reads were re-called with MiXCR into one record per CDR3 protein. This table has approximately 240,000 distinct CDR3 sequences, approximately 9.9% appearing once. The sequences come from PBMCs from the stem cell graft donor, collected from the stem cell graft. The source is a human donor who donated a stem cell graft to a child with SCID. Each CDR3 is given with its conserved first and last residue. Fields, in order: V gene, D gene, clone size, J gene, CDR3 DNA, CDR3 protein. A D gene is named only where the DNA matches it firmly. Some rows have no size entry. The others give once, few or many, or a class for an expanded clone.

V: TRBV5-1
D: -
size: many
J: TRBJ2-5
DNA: TGCGCCAGCACGGAGACACCTCAAGAGACCCAGTACTTC
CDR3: CASTETPQETQYF

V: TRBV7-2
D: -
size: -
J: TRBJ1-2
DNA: TGTGCCAGCAGCTTAGTTAGTCGGCGTTACTATGGCTACACCTTC
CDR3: CASSLVSRRYYGYTF

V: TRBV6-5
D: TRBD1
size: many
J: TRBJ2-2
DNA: TGTGCCAGCAGTTACAGGGGGCCCGCTGCCGGGGAGCTGTTTTTT
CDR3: CASSYRGPAAGELFF

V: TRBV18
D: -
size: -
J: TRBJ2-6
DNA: TGTGCCAGCTCACCATGGATAGGGTCTTACTCTGGGGCCAACGTCCTGACTTTC
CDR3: CASSPWIGSYSGANVLTF

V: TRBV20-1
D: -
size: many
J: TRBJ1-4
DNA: TGCAGTGCTTTAACGCAGGGGTACGAAAAACTGTTTTTT
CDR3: CSALTQGYEKLFF

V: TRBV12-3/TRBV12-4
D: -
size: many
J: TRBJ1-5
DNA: TGTGCCAGCAGCCCCTCAGTGGGAACAGCCAATCAGCCCCAGCATTTT
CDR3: CASSPSVGTANQPQHF

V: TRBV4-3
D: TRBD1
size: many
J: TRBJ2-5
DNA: TGCGCCAGCAGCCAAGGGTCCGACAGGGCAGAGACCCAGTACTTC
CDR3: CASSQGSDRAETQYF

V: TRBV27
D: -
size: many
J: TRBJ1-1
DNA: TGTGCCAGCAGTTTGTCAGGGGCCGCTGAAGCTTTCTTT
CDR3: CASSLSGAAEAFF

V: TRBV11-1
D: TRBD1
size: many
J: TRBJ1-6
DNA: TGTGCCAGCAGCCGAGACAGGGGCAATTCACCCCTCCACTTT
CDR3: CASSRDRGNSPLHF

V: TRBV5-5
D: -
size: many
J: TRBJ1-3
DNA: TGTGCCAGCAGTTTTCTGGGGGCCACTGGAAACACCATATATTTT
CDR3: CASSFLGATGNTIYF

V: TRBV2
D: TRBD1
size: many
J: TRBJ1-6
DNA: TGTGCCAGCAGTGAGCGGCGACAGGGTAATTCACCCCTCCACTTT
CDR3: CASSERRQGNSPLHF

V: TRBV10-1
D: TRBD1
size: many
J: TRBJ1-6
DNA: TGCGCCAGCAGTGAAGAGACAGGGAACGGTTCACCCCTCCACTTT
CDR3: CASSEETGNGSPLHF

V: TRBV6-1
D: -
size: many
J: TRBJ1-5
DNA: TGTGCCAGCAGGATTACCACTGGGCAGCCCCAGCATTTT
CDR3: CASRITTGQPQHF

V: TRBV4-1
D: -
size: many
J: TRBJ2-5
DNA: TGCGCCAGCAGCGAAAGAGTAATGAAAGAGACCCAGTACTTC
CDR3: CASSERVMKETQYF

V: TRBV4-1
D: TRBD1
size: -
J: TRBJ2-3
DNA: TGCGCCAGCCGCGACCGGGACAGGGTCCCTAGCACAGATACGCAGTATTTT
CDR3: CASRDRDRVPSTDTQYF

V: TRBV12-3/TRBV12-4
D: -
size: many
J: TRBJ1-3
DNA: TGTGCCAGCAGTCCTAACTCAGTGGGTAGCTCTGGAAACACCATATATTTT
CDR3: CASSPNSVGSSGNTIYF

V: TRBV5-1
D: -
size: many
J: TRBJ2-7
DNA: TGCGCCAGCAGCTTGGAAGTCAGGGTCACAAAAGTCTTATACGAGCAGTACTTC
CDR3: CASSLEVRVTKVLYEQYF

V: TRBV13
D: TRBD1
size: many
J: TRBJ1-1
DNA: TGTGCCAGCAGCTCAGACAGGGGAGCTTTCTTT
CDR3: CASSSDRGAFF

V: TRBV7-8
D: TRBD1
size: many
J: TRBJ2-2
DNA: TGTGCCAGCAGCTTATTCAACAGGGGGCGGACCGGGGAGCTGTTTTTT
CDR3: CASSLFNRGRTGELFF

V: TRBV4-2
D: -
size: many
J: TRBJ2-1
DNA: TGTGCCAGCAGCCAAGGTAGCGGCCTATACAATGAGCAGTTCTTC
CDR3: CASSQGSGLYNEQFF

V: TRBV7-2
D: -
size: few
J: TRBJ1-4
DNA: TGTGCCAGCAGCAAAACCGGGACACCAAATGAAAAACTGTTTTTT
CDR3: CASSKTGTPNEKLFF

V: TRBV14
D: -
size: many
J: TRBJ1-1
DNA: TGTGCCAGCAGCCGATTGGCCGGACAGAGCGCTTTCTTT
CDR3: CASSRLAGQSAFF

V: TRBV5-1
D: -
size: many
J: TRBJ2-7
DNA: TGCGCCAGCAGCCGAGCCCTAACGACCTACGAGCAGTACTTC
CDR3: CASSRALTTYEQYF

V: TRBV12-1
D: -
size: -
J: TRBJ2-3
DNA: TGTGCCAGGGGCCCCGGGCCCTTCACAGATACGCAGTATTTT
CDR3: CARGPGPFTDTQYF

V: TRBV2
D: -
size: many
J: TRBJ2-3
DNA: TGTGCCAGCACCCCCTTCAGATCGGATCCCACGCAGTATTTT
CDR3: CASTPFRSDPTQYF

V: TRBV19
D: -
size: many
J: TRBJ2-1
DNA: TGTGCCAGTGAAAGTTCCGAGACTTCCGAGCAGTTCTTC
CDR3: CASESSETSEQFF

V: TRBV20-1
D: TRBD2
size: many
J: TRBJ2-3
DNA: TGCAGTGCTAGAGCCGGGCTAGCGGGGAGCACAGATACGCAGTATTTT
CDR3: CSARAGLAGSTDTQYF

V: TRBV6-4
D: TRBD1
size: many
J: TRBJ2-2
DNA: TGTGCCAGCAGTGACTCTGGACAGGGAGGCACCGGGGAGCTGTTTTTT
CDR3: CASSDSGQGGTGELFF

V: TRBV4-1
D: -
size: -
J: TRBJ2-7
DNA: TGCGCCAGCAGCCTTGCCCTTTTCGGGTACGAGCAGTACTTC
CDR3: CASSLALFGYEQYF

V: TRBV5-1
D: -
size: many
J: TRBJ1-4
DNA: TGCGCCAGCAGCTTGGAAGGGCAGGGGAGAAGTGAAAAACTGTTTTTT
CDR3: CASSLEGQGRSEKLFF

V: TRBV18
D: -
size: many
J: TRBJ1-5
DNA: TGTGCCAGCTCACCAGCAGCCTCAGGGCCCCAGCATTTT
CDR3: CASSPAASGPQHF

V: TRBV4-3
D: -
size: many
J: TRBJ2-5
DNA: TGCGCCAGCAGCCAAGAATTTGAGTACCAAGAGACCCAGTACTTC
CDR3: CASSQEFEYQETQYF

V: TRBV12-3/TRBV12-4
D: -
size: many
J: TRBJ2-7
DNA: TGTGCCAGCAGCGGTACTGTAGACGAGCAGTACTTC
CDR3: CASSGTVDEQYF

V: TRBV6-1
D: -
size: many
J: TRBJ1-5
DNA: TGTGCCAGCACCCCGGGGGGGGGATCTAATCAGCCCCAGCATTTT
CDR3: CASTPGGGSNQPQHF

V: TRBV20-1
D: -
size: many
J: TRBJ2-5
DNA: TGCAGTGCTAGAGCCGAGACAGTACAAGAGACCCAGTACTTC
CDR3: CSARAETVQETQYF

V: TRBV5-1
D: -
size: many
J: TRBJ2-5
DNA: TGCGCCAGCAGTCTGCCGGCGGAGACCCAGTACTTC
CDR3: CASSLPAETQYF

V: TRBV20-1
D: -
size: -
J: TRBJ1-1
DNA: TGCAGTGCTAGCGGGGATATGAACACTGAAGCTTTCTTT
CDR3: CSASGDMNTEAFF

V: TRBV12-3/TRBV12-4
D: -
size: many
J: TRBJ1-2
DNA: TGTGCCAGCAACCCATCAGGTCCCGGCCCCTATGGCTACACCTTC
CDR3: CASNPSGPGPYGYTF

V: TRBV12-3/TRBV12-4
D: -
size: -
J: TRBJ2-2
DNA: TGTGCCAGCAGTTTACCGCTCTCCAGCACCGGGGAGCTGTTTTTT
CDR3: CASSLPLSSTGELFF

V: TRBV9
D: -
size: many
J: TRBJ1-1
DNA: TGTGCCAGCAGCGTCCTAGGGCAGGGCCCGGCTTTCTTT
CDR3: CASSVLGQGPAFF

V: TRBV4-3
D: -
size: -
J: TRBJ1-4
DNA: TGCGCCAGCAGCCAGCTGGGGGACGGGGGATATGAAAAACTGTTTTTT
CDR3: CASSQLGDGGYEKLFF

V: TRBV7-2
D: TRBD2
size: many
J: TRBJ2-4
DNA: TGTGCCAGCAGCTTAGACCGGGGGGGCCGAAACATTCAGTACTTC
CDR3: CASSLDRGGRNIQYF

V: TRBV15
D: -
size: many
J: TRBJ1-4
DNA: TGTGCCACCAGCCCCGGAAGGATCGATGAAAAACTGTTTTTT
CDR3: CATSPGRIDEKLFF

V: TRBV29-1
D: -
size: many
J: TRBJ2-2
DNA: TGCAGCGCGAGTGGTACCGGGGAGCTGTTTTTT
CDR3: CSASGTGELFF

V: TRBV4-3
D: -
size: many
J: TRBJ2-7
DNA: TGCGCCAGCAGCCAAGCCCCCTCCTACGAGCAGTACTTC
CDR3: CASSQAPSYEQYF

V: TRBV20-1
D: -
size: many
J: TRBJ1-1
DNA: TGCAGTCCGTGGACGGGAAACACTGAAGCTTTCTTT
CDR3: CSPWTGNTEAFF

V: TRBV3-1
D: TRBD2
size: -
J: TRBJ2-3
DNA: TGTGCCAGCAGCCAAGCAGCGGGGAGGGCAGATACGCAGTATTTT
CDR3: CASSQAAGRADTQYF

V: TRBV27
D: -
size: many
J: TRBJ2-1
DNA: TGTGCCAGCAGTTTGAGCCTAGAGTTGTATGAGCAGTTCTTC
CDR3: CASSLSLELYEQFF

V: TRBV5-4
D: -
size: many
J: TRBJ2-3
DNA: TGTGCCAGCAGCCCCCGATTCGCTAGCTCAGGCACAGATACGCAGTATTTT
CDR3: CASSPRFASSGTDTQYF

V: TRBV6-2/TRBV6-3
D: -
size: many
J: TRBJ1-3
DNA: TGTGCCAGCAGCCCCTGGACGGCTGGAAACACCATATATTTT
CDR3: CASSPWTAGNTIYF

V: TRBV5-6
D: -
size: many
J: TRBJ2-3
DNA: TGTGCCAGCACCTCGCGGGCGGCAGATACGCAGTATTTT
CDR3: CASTSRAADTQYF

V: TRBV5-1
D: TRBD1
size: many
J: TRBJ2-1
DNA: TGCGCCAGCAGGGCCGGGACAGCCAACAATGAGCAGTTCTTC
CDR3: CASRAGTANNEQFF

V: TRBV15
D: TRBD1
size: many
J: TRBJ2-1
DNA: TGTGCCACCAGCAGCCTAGCTGACAGGGGAAGAAATGAGCAGTTCTTC
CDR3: CATSSLADRGRNEQFF

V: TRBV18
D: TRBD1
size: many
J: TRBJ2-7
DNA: TGTGCCAGCTCCCGACAGGGCGGTTCACCATACGAGCAGTACTTC
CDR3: CASSRQGGSPYEQYF